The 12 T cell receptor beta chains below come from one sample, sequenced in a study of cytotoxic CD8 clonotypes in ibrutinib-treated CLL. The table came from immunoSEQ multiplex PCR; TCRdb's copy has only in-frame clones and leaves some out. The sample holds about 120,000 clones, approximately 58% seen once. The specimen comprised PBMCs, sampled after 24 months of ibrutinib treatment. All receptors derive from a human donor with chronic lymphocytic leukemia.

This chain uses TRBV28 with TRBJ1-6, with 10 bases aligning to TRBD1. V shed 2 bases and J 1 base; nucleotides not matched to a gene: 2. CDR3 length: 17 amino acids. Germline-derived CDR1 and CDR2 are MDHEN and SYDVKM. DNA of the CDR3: TGTGCCAGCAGTTTAGAGGACAGGGGGTCCTATAATTCACCCCTCCACTTT. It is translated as CASSLEDRGSYNSPLHF.

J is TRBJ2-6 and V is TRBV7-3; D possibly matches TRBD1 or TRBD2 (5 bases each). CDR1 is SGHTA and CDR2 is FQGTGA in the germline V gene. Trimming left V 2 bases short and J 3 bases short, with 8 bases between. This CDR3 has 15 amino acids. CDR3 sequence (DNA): TGTGCCAGCAGCTTATCGGGGCTTGGGGCCAACGTCCTGACTTTC. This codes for CASSLSGLGANVLTF.

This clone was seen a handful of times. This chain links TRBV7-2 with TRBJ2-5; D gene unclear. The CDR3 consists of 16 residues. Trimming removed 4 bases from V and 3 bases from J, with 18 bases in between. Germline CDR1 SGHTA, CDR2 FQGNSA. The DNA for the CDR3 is TGTGCCAGCAGCTCCCCCCTTTCGACCGGAAAAGAGACCCAGTACTTC. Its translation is CASSSPLSTGKETQYF.

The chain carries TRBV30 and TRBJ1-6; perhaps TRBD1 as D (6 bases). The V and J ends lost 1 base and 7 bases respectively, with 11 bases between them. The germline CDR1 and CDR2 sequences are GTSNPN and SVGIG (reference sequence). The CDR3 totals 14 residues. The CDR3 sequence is CAWSGTATNSPLHF. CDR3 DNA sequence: TGTGCCTGGAGTGGGACAGCGACGAATTCACCCCTCCACTTT.

The CDR3 spells CASSRVVSGGEQFF. CDR3 in DNA: TGTGCCAGCAGTCGGGTAGTTAGCGGGGGTGAGCAGTTCTTC. V and J are TRBV7-2 and TRBJ2-1; TRBD2 matches at 9 bases. The CDR3 covers 14 residues. V was pared by 6 bases and J by 9 bases, with 9 bases of the junction left unmatched. Germline V lookup: CDR1 SGHTA, CDR2 FQGNSA.

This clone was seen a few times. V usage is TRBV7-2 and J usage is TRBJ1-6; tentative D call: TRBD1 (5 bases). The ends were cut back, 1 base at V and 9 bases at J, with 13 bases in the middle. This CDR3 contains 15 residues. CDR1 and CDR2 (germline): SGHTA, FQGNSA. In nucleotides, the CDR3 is TGTGCCAGCAGCTTAGAAGGCAGGGAGGCTTCACCCCTCCACTTT. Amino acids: CASSLEGREASPLHF.

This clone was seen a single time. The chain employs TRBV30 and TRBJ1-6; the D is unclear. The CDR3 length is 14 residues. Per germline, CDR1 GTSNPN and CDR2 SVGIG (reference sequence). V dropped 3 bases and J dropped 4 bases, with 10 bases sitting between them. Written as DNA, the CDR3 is TGTGCCTGGAGGGAGCCTTCGTATAATTCACCCCTCCACTTT. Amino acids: CAWREPSYNSPLHF.

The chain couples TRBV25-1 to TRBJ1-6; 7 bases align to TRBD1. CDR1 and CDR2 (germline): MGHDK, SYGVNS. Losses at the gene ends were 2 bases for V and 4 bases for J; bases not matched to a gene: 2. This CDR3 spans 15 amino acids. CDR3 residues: CASSEGTAYNSPLHF. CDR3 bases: TGTGCCAGCAGTGAAGGGACAGCGTATAATTCACCCCTCCACTTT.

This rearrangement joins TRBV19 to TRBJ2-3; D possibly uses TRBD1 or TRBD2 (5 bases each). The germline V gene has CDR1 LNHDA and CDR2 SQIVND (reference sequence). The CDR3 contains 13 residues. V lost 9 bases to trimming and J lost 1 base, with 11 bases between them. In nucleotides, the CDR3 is TGTGCCAGCAGGGAGTTGGGCACAGATACGCAGTATTTT. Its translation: CASRELGTDTQYF.

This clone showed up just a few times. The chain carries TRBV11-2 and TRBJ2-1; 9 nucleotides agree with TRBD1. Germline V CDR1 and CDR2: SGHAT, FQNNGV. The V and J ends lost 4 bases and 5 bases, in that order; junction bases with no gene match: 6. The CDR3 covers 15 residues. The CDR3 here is CASSYRQGGNNEQFF. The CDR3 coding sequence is TGTGCCAGCAGCTACCGACAGGGGGGGAACAATGAGCAGTTCTTC. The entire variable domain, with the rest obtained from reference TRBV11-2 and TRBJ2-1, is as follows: EAGVAQSPRYKIIEKRQSVAFWCNPISGHATLYWYQQILGQGPKLLIQFQNNGVVDDSQLPKDRFSAERLKGVDSTLKIQPAKLEDSAVYLCASSYRQGGNNEQFFGPGTRLTVL.

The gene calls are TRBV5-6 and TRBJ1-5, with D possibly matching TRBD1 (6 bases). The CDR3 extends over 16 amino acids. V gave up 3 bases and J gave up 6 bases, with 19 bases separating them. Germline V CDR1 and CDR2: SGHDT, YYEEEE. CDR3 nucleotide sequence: TGTGCCAGCAGCTCTTCCGCAGGGGCTACAAGTCAGCCCCAGCATTTT. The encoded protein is CASSSSAGATSQPQHF.

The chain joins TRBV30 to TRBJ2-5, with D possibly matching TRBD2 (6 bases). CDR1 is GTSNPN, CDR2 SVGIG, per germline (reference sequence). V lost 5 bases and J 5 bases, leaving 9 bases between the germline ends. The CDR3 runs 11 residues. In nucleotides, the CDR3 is TGTGCCTGGGGAGGGGTGGAGACCCAGTACTTC. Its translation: CAWGGVETQYF.